This T cell receptor (beta chain) was documented in a study of Tregs in tolerant kidney transplant recipients. Findings and caveats of the study: Findings come from small patient numbers and require larger validation. No direct test of biological reproducibility was done here. Changing PCR primers prevented nucleotide comparison between some patients' samples.

A remark on this clone: Its cognate antigen is unknown.

CD4+CD25+CD127- Tregs, CD4+CD25- non-Tregs, CD4 and CD8 cells were sorted. V lost 4 bases and J lost 2, with 15 bases in between. The germline CDR1 and CDR2 sequences are SGDLS and YYNGEE. This CDR3 has 15 residues. TCRdb's table, derived via immunoSEQ multiplex PCR, lists solely in-frame clones and lacks some. The sample includes around 74,000 clones, roughly 98% of them seen just once. Sequenced material: CD4+ T cells from blood, taken before the transplant. The genes are TRBV9 and TRBJ1-2, with TRBD1 as a possible D gene (6 bases). This sequence was found in a human donor who received a combined kidney and bone marrow transplant. The chain's CDR3 is CASSPRTEANYGYTF. The CDR3 DNA follows: TGTGCCAGCAGCCCTCGGACAGAAGCGAACTATGGCTACACCTTC. The entire variable domain, with the rest obtained from reference TRBV9 and TRBJ1-2, is as follows: DSGVTQTPKHLITATGQRVTLRCSPRSGDLSVYWYQQSLDQGLQFLIQYYNGEERAKGNILERFSAQQFPDLHSELNLSSLELGDSALYFCASSPRTEANYGYTFGSGTRLTVV.